The 13 T cell receptor beta chains below all came from one sample that was sequenced in a study of blood T cell dynamics during melanoma immunotherapy. Time point given: pre-treatment baseline. Generated by immunoSEQ multiplex PCR, the TCRdb table keeps only in-frame clones and is missing some. The sample shows nearly 25,000 clones, around 85% of them seen only once. The specimen was blood, collected from a patient treated with checkpoint blockade. Receptors were obtained from a human donor with melanoma.

The J gene is TRBJ1-5, the V gene TRBV2, with a weak D call TRBD1 (6 bases). V lost 6 bases and J 4 bases, leaving 10 bases between the germline ends. The CDR3 is made up of 13 amino acids. Germline V CDR1 and CDR2: SNHLY, FYNNEI. CDR3 sequence (DNA): TGTGCCAGCAGGGACAGCCCAAATCAGCCCCAGCATTTT. As protein: CASRDSPNQPQHF.

This clone came up once. The J gene is TRBJ2-5, the V gene TRBV5-1; the D is unclear. The germline V gene has CDR1 SGHRS and CDR2 YFSETQ. The length of the CDR3 is 11 residues. V was clipped by 5 bases and J by 1 base, with 3 bases between them. CDR3 in amino acids: CASSGQETQYF. Here the CDR3 DNA reads TGCGCCAGCAGTGGCCAAGAGACCCAGTACTTC.

This chain connects TRBV13 to TRBJ2-4; 9 bases are a match to TRBD1. The CDR3 length is 13 residues. J was trimmed by 6 bases and V by 4 bases; bases with no gene match: 1. Looked up from germline, CDR1 is PRHDT and CDR2 is FYEKMQ (reference sequence). CDR3 residues: CASSSDRGNIQYF. CDR3 sequence (DNA): TGTGCCAGCAGCTCGGACAGGGGAAACATTCAGTACTTC.

V gene TRBV27 combines with J gene TRBJ2-1, with TRBD1 as a possible D gene (5 bases). This CDR3 spans 18 amino acids. V was trimmed by 6 bases and J by 0 bases, leaving 21 bases between them. Germline V gene lookup returns CDR1 MNHEY and CDR2 SMNVEV (reference sequence). The CDR3 region has the DNA TGTGCCAGCAGCCTAACTTCCTATAACAGGAGCTCCTACAATGAGCAGTTCTTC. It translates to CASSLTSYNRSSYNEQFF.

This chain links TRBV4-2 with TRBJ2-1; D is unclear. The germline gives CDR1 LGHNA, CDR2 YNFKEQ. This CDR3 contains 16 residues. V was shortened by 0 bases and J by 3 bases, with 12 bases between the two germline ends. This CDR3 reads CASSQDWGWNYNEQFF. CDR3 in DNA: TGTGCCAGCAGCCAAGATTGGGGATGGAACTACAATGAGCAGTTCTTC.

The chain links TRBV28 to TRBJ1-2; TRBD1 matches at 7 bases. CDR1 and CDR2 (germline): MDHEN, SYDVKM. This CDR3 is 16 amino acids long. The V and J ends lost 3 bases and 3 bases, in that order; junction bases with no gene match: 10. The CDR3 nucleotides read TGTGCCAGCAGTTTTAGGGTAGGGGGCGCCGACTATGGCTACACCTTC. Protein product: CASSFRVGGADYGYTF.

V and J are TRBV7-2 and TRBJ2-3; 7 positions match TRBD2. The CDR3 spans 15 residues. Losses at the gene ends were 5 bases for V and 0 bases for J; bases not matched to a gene: 5. Germline CDR1 is SGHTA and CDR2 is FQGNSA. The CDR3 DNA is TGTGCCAGCAGCCGCAGCGGGATTAGCACAGATACGCAGTATTTT. Translation: CASSRSGISTDTQYF. The whole variable domain, filled in from reference TRBV7-2 and TRBJ2-3, reads GAGVSQSPSNKVTEKGKDVELRCDPISGHTALYWYRQSLGQGLEFLIYFQGNSAPDKSGLPSDRFSAERTGGSVSTLTIQRTQQEDSAVYLCASSRSGISTDTQYFGPGTRLTVL.

This clone has only one observation. The chain employs TRBV28 and TRBJ2-7; possibly TRBD2 for D (6 bases). CDR3 length: 13 amino acids. The V gene lost 6 bases and the J gene lost 7 bases, with 16 bases spanning the gap. Per the germline V gene, CDR1 is MDHEN and CDR2 is SYDVKM. The CDR3 bases are TGTGCCAGCAGAATACTAGCTGGGAGGGAGCAGTACTTC. Its translation: CASRILAGREQYF.

The genes are TRBV6-5 and TRBJ1-4; 8 bases line up with TRBD1. The CDR3 is 15 residues long. Looked up from germline, CDR1 is MNHEY and CDR2 is SVGAGI. Trimming removed 4 bases from V and 7 bases from J; junction bases left unmatched: 8. The CDR3 loop reads CASSLGWDRFEKLFF. The CDR3 DNA sequence: TGTGCCAGCAGTTTGGGATGGGACAGGTTTGAAAAACTGTTTTTT.

This chain uses TRBV27 with TRBJ2-5, with 9 positions matching TRBD2. The J call is in doubt because the DNA end fits TRBJ2-7 better. This CDR3 contains 15 residues. The germline V gene encodes CDR1 MNHEY and CDR2 SMNVEV (reference sequence). In DNA, the CDR3 is TGTGCCAGCAGTTTACGAAGCGGGAGGACCTACGAGCAGTACTTC. Protein product: CASSLRSGRTYEQYF.

The J gene is TRBJ2-7, the V gene TRBV7-3, with D tentatively TRBD2 (5 bases). This CDR3 has 14 amino acids. Germline assignment: CDR1 SGHTA and CDR2 FQGTGA. Trimming pared 2 bases from V and 2 bases from J, leaving 10 bases between. The CDR3 here is CASSLADSPYEQYF. As DNA, the CDR3 is TGTGCCAGCAGCTTAGCGGACTCCCCCTACGAGCAGTACTTC.

The chain has TRBV19 and TRBJ2-7, with D tentatively TRBD2 (5 bases). Germline V gene data show CDR1 as LNHDA and CDR2 as SQIVND (reference sequence). The CDR3 sequence is 17 residues long. Trimming removed 1 base from V and 4 bases from J, with 20 bases in between. The CDR3 loop reads CASSIGWSGLIGYEQYF. CDR3 DNA sequence: TGTGCCAGTAGTATAGGTTGGAGCGGCCTCATCGGATACGAGCAGTACTTC.

The chain uses TRBV7-9 and TRBJ2-5; D tentatively fits TRBD1 or TRBD2 (5 bases each). CDR1 SEHNR and CDR2 FQNEAQ come from the germline V gene (reference sequence). The CDR3 covers 14 residues. Trimming stripped 1 base from V and 9 bases from J, with 15 bases between. This CDR3 is CASSLDRGPGAQYF. DNA of the CDR3: TGTGCCAGCAGCTTAGACCGGGGCCCTGGGGCCCAGTACTTC.